This TCR beta chain was sequenced during a study of T cells after yellow fever vaccination. The study made its TCR cDNA through 5'RACE template switching. That step introduced a universal primer site along with UMIs. Via MiXCR, TCRdb re-called the 5' RACE reads, giving one row per CDR3 protein. The sample holds under 150,000 distinct CDR3 sequences; approximately 14% are singletons and the top ten take around 46%. The TCR sequence derives from a young man who received the YFV17D yellow fever vaccine. Sample: CD8+ T cells sorted from PBMCs, taken 5 days after the yellow fever booster vaccination.

CDR3 sequence (DNA): TGTGCCAGCAGTCGCGGGACAGGGGGCTACGAGCAGTACTTC. Residues: CASSRGTGGYEQYF. V usage is TRBV27 and J usage is TRBJ2-7; 11 nucleotides match TRBD1. The CDR3 is 14 amino acids. Losses at the gene ends were 5 bases for V and 3 bases for J; bases not matched to a gene: 3. Looked up from germline, CDR1 is MNHEY and CDR2 is SMNVEV (reference sequence).